The 9 T cell receptor beta chains in this list originate from one sample, sequenced in a study of glioma-infiltrating T cells. The iRepertoire nested amplicon-rescue multiplex PCR amplified TCR alpha and beta CDR3s from RNA. TCRdb re-called the multiplex PCR reads through MiXCR, storing one row per CDR3 protein. This repertoire shows some 190,000 distinct CDR3 sequences, roughly 32% found once; its top ten account for 20%. The sample comprised glioma tissue, nonneoplastic brain tissue, or PBMCs (not recorded which). These receptors were obtained from a human donor with low-grade glioma or glioblastoma, undergoing nonglioma brain surgery, or in good health (not recorded which).

This rearrangement joins TRBV5-1 to TRBJ2-1, with D perhaps matching TRBD1 (5 bases). Deletions cut 0 bases from V and 3 bases from J, with 16 bases between. CDR1 SGHRS and CDR2 YFSETQ come from the germline V gene. This CDR3 region has 17 residues. CDR3 residues: CASSLEGRQFNYNEQFF. CDR3 bases: TGCGCCAGCAGCTTGGAGGGGCGGCAGTTTAACTACAATGAGCAGTTCTTC. The full variable domain, in which reference TRBV5-1 and TRBJ2-1 provide the parts outside the CDR3, is KAGVTQTPRYLIKTRGQQVTLSCSPISGHRSVSWYQQTPGQGLQFLFEYFSETQRNKGNFPGRFSGRQFSNSRSEMNVSTLELGDSALYLCASSLEGRQFNYNEQFFGPGTRLTVL.

As regards this clonotype: Given a much more abundant clone one base away, this may be a read error. V and J are TRBV5-1 and TRBJ2-7; the match to TRBD2 covers 11 bases. The CDR3 has 16 residues. Germline CDR1 and CDR2: SGHRS and YFSETQ. The CDR3 loop reads CASSLDTSGGPYEHYF. CDR3 DNA sequence: TGCGCCAGCAGCTTGGACACTAGCGGGGGACCCTACGAGCACTACTTC.

This clonotype came up many times. The chain uses TRBV20-1 and TRBJ2-3; 9 bases align to TRBD2. CDR3 size: 14 residues. The germline V gene encodes CDR1 DFQATT and CDR2 SNEGSKA (reference sequence). V shed 6 bases and J 4 bases; nucleotides not matched to a gene: 8. CDR3 nucleotide sequence: TGCAGTGCAGGAGCGGGAGGTGGAGCAGATACGCAGTATTTT. This encodes CSAGAGGGADTQYF.

The sample holds many counts of this clonotype. The chain links TRBV11-2 to TRBJ1-2, with D hard to call. Germline CDR1 is SGHAT and CDR2 is FQNNGV. V shed 1 base and J shed 3 bases, with 9 bases lying between them. This CDR3 has 14 residues. The CDR3 protein is CASSLANSDYGYTF. Here the CDR3 DNA reads TGTGCCAGCAGCTTAGCCAACTCCGACTATGGCTACACCTTC.

In the case of this clonotype: A clone one base away is much larger, so this may be a read error. The genes are TRBV4-1 and TRBJ1-5, with D unresolved. This CDR3 has 16 residues. In germline, CDR1 is MGHRA, CDR2 YSYEKL. CDR3 amino acids: CASSQDQGRTNQPKHF. The CDR3 DNA sequence: TGCGCCAGCAGCCAAGATCAAGGACGGACTAATCAGCCCAAGCATTTT.

In the case of this clonotype: One end of the junction varies from germline; a read error may be responsible. The rearrangement links TRBV7-9 to TRBJ2-3; 9 nucleotides align to TRBD1. Germline values: CDR1 SEHNR, CDR2 FQNEAQ (reference sequence). CDR3 length: 17 residues. The CDR3 coding sequence is TGCGCCAGCAGATTGGAACCGGGACAGGGAAGCACAGATACGCAGTATTTT. Its translation is CASRLEPGQGSTDTQYF.

In its sample, this clonotype was seen many times. V usage is TRBV7-9 and J usage is TRBJ1-1; 7 nucleotides agree with TRBD1. Trimming removed 5 bases from V and 5 bases from J; junction bases left unmatched: 14. Germline V gene lookup returns CDR1 SEHNR and CDR2 FQNEAQ (reference sequence). This CDR3 has 16 amino acids. CDR3 bases: TGTGCCAGCAGCCCGCTTGAAGGGGGCACGAGGACTGAAGCTTTCTTT. It codes for CASSPLEGGTRTEAFF.

This clonotype was counted at least ten times. The chain couples TRBV6-2 or TRBV6-3 to TRBJ2-1, with no clear D. Trimming pared 2 bases from V and 4 bases from J, leaving 6 bases between. This CDR3 is built from 13 residues. Germline assignment: CDR1 MNHEY and CDR2 SVGEGT. CDR3 sequence: CASSYLEYNEQFF. CDR3 DNA: TGTGCCAGCAGTTACCTGGAGTACAATGAGCAGTTCTTC.

The count of this clonotype is one. A much larger clonotype is one base distant, so this may be a read error. V usage is TRBV10-3 and J usage is TRBJ2-1; 12 positions agree with TRBD2. The CDR3 contains 15 residues. Per germline, CDR1 ENHRY and CDR2 SYGVKD. The ends lost 6 bases at V and 7 bases at J; junction bases unmatched: 7. The CDR3 bases are TGTGCCATCAGCATGACTAGCGGGGGTGGGAATGAGCAGTTCTTC. It encodes CAISMTSGGGNEQFF.